What follows are 2 T cell receptor beta chains derived from one specimen sequenced in a study of OX40 agonist ivuxolimab in advanced cancers. To prepare the library, the immunoSEQ multiplex PCR assay was applied. In its TCRdb copy, this immuneACCESS table keeps in-frame sequences only and misses some clones. Where compared with another copy, unresolved V genes explain less than half of these, and the others have no known cause. In all, the sample holds roughly 80,000 clones, and over 90% of those were seen once. The ten largest clones capture 0.55% to 0.8% of the sample. The input for sequencing was CD4+ or CD8+ T cells sorted from blood, taken in a trial of the OX40 agonist ivuxolimab. These receptors were taken from an adult with an advanced solid tumor such as melanoma, head and neck, liver or kidney cancer.

This sequence joins TRBV9 and TRBJ2-7; no reliable D call. The CDR3 length is 15 residues. Germline V gene lookup returns CDR1 SGDLS and CDR2 YYNGEE. The V and J ends lost 0 bases and 1 base respectively, with 11 bases between them. CDR3 sequence (DNA): TGTGCCAGCAGCGTAGACCCCGGCAGATCCTACGAGCAGTACTTC. This encodes CASSVDPGRSYEQYF.

The chain carries TRBV5-4 and TRBJ2-7; tentative D call: TRBD2 (5 bases). Deletions cut 5 bases from V and 0 bases from J, with 15 bases between. This CDR3 contains 15 residues. Per the germline V gene, CDR1 is SGHNT and CDR2 is YYREEE (reference sequence). The CDR3 nucleotides read TGTGCCAGCAGTCCTAAGTCGGGGTACTCCTACGAGCAGTACTTC. Translation gives CASSPKSGYSYEQYF.